This T cell receptor beta chain emerged from a study of OX40 agonist ivuxolimab in advanced cancers. Looking at the study overall: With a range of about 20 to 79, age averaged about 58 years, and about 83% were male.

Autoimmune disease history or systemic immunosuppression was exclusionary. The CDR3 loop spans 20 amino acids. Germline V gene sequence: CDR1 SGDLS, CDR2 YYNGEE. V gave up 3 bases and J gave up 3 bases; unmatched junction bases: 14. Data came from immunoSEQ multiplex PCR; TCRdb stores just in-frame clones and leaves some out. The data contain 45,000 or so clones, approximately 84% of them singletons. Sequenced material: CD4+ or CD8+ T cells sorted from blood, taken in a trial of the OX40 agonist ivuxolimab. This TCR was sampled from an adult with an advanced solid tumor such as melanoma, head and neck, liver or kidney cancer. This rearrangement joins TRBV9 to TRBJ2-1; the match to TRBD2 covers 14 bases. Here the CDR3 reads CASSAPLTGTSGRGYNEQFF. CDR3 bases: TGTGCCAGCAGCGCCCCCCTCACCGGGACTAGCGGGAGAGGCTACAATGAGCAGTTCTTC.